This TCR beta chain derives from a study of regulatory T cells in long-lasting Graves disease. Broader study findings: Whereas new patients shared 800 to 1,000 public clonotypes, persistent patients shared more, at 2,500 to 3,500.

The CDR3 has 15 residues. Trimming took 3 bases from V and 6 from J, leaving 12 bases between them. Germline V gene sequence: CDR1 LNHDA, CDR2 SQIVND (reference sequence). Regarding this clonotype: Its antigen is unidentified.

Library construction for TCR beta used iRepertoire HTBI primers and Arm-PCR of CDR3 regions. TCRdb re-called the multiplex PCR reads with MiXCR, one entry per CDR3 protein. The profile covers around 500,000 distinct CDR3 sequences, with 15% to 20% appearing a single time and around 25% taken by the ten largest. The time point was: newly diagnosed GD, antithyroid drugs for less than 3 months. PBMCs were the source of the RNA used for TCR sequencing. It was by American Thyroid Association guidelines that Graves' disease was diagnosed. The sample also formed part of further work on T cells in Graves' hyperthyroidism and ophthalmopathy.

Material: peripheral blood mononuclear cells (PBMCs), obtained at new diagnosis, from a patient treated with antithyroid drugs. The chain is built from TRBV19 and TRBJ1-6; D may be TRBD1 (5 bases). This TCR was sampled from a woman aged 35 to 60 with Graves disease. The chain's CDR3 is CASSIQGSGNSPLHF. The CDR3 nucleotides are TGTGCCAGTAGTATCCAGGGATCGGGTAATTCACCCCTCCACTTT.